This paragraph reports one T cell receptor (beta chain). The sample belongs to a study of shared clonotypes between healthy human individuals. Negatively enriched CD4+ T cells were divided by CD45RA into naive and memory. Trimming took 7 bases from V and 4 from J, leaving 17 bases between them. Germline CDR1 and CDR2: MNHNY and SVGAGI (reference sequence). The CDR3 extends over 14 amino acids. Here immunoSEQ multiplex PCR was the method, and the copy in TCRdb shows in-frame clones only, minus some. The sample carries around 2.3 million clones, 95% recorded once. Source material: naive CD4+ T cells sorted from blood. Subset specified: CD45RA+ positively selected. The clonotype comes from a man in his late teens or twenties in good health. V and J are TRBV6-6 and TRBJ2-7; D might be TRBD2 (6 bases). Written as DNA, the CDR3 is TGTGCCAGCACCGAGACTAGTCCCCCATACGAGCAGTACTTC. It encodes CASTETSPPYEQYF.